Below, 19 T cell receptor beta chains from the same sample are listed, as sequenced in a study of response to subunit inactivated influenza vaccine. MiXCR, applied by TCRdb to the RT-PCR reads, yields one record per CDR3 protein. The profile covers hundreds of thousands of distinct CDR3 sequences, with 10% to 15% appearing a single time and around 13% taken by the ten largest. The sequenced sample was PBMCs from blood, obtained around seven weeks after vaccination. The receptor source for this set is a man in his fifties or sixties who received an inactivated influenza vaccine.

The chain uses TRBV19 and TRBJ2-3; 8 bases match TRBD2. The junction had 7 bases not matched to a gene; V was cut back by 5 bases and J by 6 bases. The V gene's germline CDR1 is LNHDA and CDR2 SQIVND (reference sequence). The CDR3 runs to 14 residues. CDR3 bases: TGTGCCAGTAGTCCGGGGGGGCTCGACGATACGCAGTATTTT. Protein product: CASSPGGLDDTQYF. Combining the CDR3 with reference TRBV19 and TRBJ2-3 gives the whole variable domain DGGITQSPKYLFRKEGQNVTLSCEQNLNHDAMYWYRQDPGQGLRLIYYSQIVNDFQKGDIAEGYSVSREKKESFPLTVTSAQKNPTAFYLCASSPGGLDDTQYFGPGTRLTVL.

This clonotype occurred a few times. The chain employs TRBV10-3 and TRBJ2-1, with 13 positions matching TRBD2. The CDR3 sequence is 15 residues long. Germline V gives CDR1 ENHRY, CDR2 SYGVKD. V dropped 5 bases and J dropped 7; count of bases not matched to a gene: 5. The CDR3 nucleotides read TGTGCCATCAGTTTTGCGACTAGCGGGGGGAATGAGCAGTTCTTC. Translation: CAISFATSGGNEQFF.

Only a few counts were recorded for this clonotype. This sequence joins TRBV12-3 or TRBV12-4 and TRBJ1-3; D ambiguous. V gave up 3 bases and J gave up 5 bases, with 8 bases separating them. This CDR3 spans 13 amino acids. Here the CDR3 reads CASSLARRNTIYF. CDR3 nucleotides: TGTGCCAGCAGTTTGGCAAGGAGAAACACCATATATTTT.

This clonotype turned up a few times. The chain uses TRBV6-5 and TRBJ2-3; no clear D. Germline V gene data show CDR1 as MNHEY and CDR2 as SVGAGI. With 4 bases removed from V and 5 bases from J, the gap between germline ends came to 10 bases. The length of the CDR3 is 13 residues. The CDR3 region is CASSSTWRDTQYF. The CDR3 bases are TGTGCCAGCAGTTCCACATGGAGAGATACGCAGTATTTT.

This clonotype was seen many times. The CDR3 region is CSLFLAGVGDTQYF. CDR3 nucleotide sequence: TGCAGCTTATTTCTAGCGGGAGTCGGAGATACGCAGTATTTT. The chain employs TRBV29-1 and TRBJ2-3; 10 positions agree with TRBD2. Germline lookup yields CDR1 SQVTM and CDR2 ANQGSEA. The CDR3 totals 14 residues. The J segment lost 5 bases and the V segment lost 8 bases, leaving 10 bases of the junction unmatched.

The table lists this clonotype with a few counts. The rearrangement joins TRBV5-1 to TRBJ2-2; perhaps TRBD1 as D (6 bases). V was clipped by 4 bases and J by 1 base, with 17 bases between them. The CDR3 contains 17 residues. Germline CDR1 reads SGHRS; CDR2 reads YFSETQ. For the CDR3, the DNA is TGCGCCAGCAGCCCCTATGCAGGGGCGGGGAACACCGGGGAGCTGTTTTTT. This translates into CASSPYAGAGNTGELFF.

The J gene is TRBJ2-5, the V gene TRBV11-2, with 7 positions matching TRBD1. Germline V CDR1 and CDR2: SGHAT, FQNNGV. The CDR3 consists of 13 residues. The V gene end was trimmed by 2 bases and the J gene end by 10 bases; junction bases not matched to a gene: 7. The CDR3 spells CASSLQYRGDQYF. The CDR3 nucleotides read TGTGCCAGCAGCTTACAATACAGGGGTGACCAGTACTTC.

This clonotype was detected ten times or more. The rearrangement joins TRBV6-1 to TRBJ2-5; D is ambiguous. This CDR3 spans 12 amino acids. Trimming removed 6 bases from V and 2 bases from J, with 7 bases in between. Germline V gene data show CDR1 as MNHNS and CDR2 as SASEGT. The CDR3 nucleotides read TGTGCCAGCAGCCTGGTGCAAGAGACCCAGTACTTC. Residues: CASSLVQETQYF.

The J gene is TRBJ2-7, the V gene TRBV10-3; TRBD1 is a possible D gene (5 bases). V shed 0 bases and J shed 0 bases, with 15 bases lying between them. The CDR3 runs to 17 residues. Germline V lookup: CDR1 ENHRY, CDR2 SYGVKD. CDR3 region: CAISESSWGESSYEQYF. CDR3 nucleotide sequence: TGTGCCATCAGTGAGTCGAGTTGGGGCGAGAGCTCCTACGAGCAGTACTTC.

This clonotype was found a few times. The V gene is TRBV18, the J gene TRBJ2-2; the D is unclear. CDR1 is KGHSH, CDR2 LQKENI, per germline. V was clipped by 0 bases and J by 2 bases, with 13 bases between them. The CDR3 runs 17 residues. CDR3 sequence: CASSPPTVPGNTGELFF. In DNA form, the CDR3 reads TGTGCCAGCTCACCACCAACCGTTCCAGGAAACACCGGGGAGCTGTTTTTT.

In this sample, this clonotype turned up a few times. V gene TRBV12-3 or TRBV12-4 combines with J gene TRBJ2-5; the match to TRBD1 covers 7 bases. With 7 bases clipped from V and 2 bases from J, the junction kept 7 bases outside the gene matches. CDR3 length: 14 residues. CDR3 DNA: TGTGCCAGCACGACAGGGACCATTCAAGAGACCCAGTACTTC. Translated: CASTTGTIQETQYF.

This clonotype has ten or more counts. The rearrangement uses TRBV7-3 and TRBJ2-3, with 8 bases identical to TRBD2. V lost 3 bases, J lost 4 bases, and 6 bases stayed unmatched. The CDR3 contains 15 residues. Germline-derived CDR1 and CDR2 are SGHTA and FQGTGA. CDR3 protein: CASSFYPGGSDTQYF. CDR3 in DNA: TGTGCCAGCAGCTTCTATCCGGGAGGGTCAGATACGCAGTATTTT.

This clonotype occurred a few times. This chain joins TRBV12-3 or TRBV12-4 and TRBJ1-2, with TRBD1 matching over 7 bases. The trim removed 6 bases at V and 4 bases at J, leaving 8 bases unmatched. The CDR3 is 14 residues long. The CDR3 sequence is CASSPSGTAYGYTF. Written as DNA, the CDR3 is TGTGCCAGCAGCCCGTCGGGGACAGCCTATGGCTACACCTTC.

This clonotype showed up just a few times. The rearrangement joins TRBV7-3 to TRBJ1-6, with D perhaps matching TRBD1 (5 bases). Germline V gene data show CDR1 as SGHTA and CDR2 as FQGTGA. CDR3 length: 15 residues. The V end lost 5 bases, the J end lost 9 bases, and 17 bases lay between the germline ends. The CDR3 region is CASSPGPLRTSPLHF. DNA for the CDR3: TGTGCCAGCAGCCCGGGACCGCTTAGGACTTCACCCCTCCACTTT.

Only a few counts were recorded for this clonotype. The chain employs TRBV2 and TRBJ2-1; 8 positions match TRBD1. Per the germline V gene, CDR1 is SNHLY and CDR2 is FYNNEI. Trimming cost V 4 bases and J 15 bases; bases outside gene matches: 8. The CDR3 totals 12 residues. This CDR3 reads CASSVRTGRLFF. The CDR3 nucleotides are TGTGCCAGCAGTGTCCGGACAGGGAGGCTGTTCTTC.

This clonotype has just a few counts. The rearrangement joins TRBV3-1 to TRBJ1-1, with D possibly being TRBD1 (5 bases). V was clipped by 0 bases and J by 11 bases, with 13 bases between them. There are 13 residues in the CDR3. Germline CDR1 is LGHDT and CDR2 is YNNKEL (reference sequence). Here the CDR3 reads CASSQESGREAFF. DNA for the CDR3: TGTGCCAGCAGCCAAGAATCCGGCAGGGAGGCTTTCTTT.

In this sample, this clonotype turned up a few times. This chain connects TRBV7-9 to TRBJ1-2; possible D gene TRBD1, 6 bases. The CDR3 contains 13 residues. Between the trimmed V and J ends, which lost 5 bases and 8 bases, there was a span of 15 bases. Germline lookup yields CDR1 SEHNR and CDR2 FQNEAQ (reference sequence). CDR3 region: CASSHVRDTGYTF. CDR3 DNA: TGTGCCAGCAGCCACGTGCGGGACACAGGCTACACCTTC.

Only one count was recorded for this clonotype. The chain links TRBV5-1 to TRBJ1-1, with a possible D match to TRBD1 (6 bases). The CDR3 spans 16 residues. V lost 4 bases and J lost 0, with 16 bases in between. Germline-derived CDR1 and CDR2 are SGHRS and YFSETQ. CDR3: CASSPLTGIMNTEAFF. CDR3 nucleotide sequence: TGCGCCAGCAGCCCCCTGACAGGTATCATGAACACTGAAGCTTTCTTT.

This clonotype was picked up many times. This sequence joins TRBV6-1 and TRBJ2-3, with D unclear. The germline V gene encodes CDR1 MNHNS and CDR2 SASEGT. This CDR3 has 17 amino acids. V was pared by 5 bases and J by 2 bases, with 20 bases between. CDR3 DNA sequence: TGTGCCAGCAGTCCACGTCCTCTGGACGGAGACACAGATACGCAGTATTTT. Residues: CASSPRPLDGDTDTQYF.